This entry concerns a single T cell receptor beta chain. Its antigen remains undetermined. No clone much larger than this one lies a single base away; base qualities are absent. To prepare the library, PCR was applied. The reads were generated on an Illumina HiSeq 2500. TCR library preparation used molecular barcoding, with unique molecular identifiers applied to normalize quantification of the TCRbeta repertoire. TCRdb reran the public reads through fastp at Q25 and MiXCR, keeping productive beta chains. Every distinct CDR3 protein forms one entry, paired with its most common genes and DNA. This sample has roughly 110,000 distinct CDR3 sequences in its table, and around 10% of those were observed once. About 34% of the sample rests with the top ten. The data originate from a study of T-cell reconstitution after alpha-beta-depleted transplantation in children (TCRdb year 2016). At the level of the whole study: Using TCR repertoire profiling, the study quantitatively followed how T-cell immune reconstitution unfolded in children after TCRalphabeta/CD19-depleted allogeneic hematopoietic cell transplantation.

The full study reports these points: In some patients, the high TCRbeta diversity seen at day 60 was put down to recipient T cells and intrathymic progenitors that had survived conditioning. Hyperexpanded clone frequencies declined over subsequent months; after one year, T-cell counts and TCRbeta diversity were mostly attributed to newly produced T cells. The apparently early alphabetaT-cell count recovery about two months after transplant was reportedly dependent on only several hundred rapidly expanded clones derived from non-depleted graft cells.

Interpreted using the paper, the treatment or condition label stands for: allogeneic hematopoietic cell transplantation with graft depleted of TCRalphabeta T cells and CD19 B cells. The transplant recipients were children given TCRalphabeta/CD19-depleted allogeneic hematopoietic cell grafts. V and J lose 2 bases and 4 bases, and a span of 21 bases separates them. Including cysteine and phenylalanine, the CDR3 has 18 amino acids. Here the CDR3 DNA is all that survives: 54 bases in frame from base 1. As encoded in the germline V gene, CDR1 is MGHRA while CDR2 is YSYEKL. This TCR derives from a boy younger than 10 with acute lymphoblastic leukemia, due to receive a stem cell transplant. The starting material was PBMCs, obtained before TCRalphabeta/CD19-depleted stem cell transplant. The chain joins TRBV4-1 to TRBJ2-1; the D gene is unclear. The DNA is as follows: TGCGCCAGCAGCCAAAAAAACCCGGACGAGGTCTGGTACAATGAGCAGTTCTTC. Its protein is CASSQKNPDEVWYNEQFF.